Listed here are 10 T cell receptor beta chains from one sample, sequenced in a study of blood T cell repertoires in COVID-19. The protocol was immunoSEQ multiplex PCR, while the TCRdb copy is restricted to in-frame clones and leaves out a portion. Of roughly 290,000 clones in the sample, around 85% were seen once. The sequencing input was peripheral blood. Source of these receptors: a human donor with COVID-19, enrolled during active disease. The donor label of this sample is uncertain.

The gene calls are TRBV2 and TRBJ1-1; TRBD1 matches 7 bases. The CDR3 is made up of 15 amino acids. Germline V gene data show CDR1 as SNHLY and CDR2 as FYNNEI. V lost 5 bases and J lost 0; bases outside the gene matches: 6. This CDR3 is CASSISTGVNTEAFF. DNA for the CDR3: TGTGCCAGCAGTATCTCTACAGGGGTGAACACTGAAGCTTTCTTT.

This rearrangement joins TRBV19 to TRBJ1-1, with a tentative D call TRBD1 (6 bases). The CDR3 spans 16 residues. CDR1 is LNHDA, CDR2 SQIVND, per germline (reference sequence). V was shortened by 3 bases and J by 0 bases, with 14 bases between the two germline ends. The CDR3 DNA is TGTGCCAGTAGTATTGTGCAGGGGACCATGAACACTGAAGCTTTCTTT. Translated, it gives CASSIVQGTMNTEAFF.

This chain links TRBV9 with TRBJ2-1; TRBD2 agrees at 7 bases. This CDR3 spans 14 amino acids. With 4 bases clipped from V and 3 bases from J, the junction kept 4 bases outside the gene matches. Germline CDR1 SGDLS, CDR2 YYNGEE. In nucleotides, the CDR3 is TGTGCCAGCAGCCCGGGACTAAACTACAATGAGCAGTTCTTC. Translation gives CASSPGLNYNEQFF.

This chain connects TRBV6-2 or TRBV6-3 to TRBJ2-5, with TRBD2 as a possible D gene (6 bases). CDR1 and CDR2 (germline): MNHEY, SVGEGT. The CDR3 has 14 residues. V was pared by 5 bases and J by 2 bases, with 12 bases between. CDR3: CASSGTRIQETQYF. CDR3 DNA sequence: TGTGCCAGCAGTGGGACTCGAATACAAGAGACCCAGTACTTC.

The rearrangement links TRBV18 to TRBJ2-3, with TRBD2 as a possible D gene (5 bases). Trimming took 6 bases from V and 1 from J, leaving 8 bases between them. The germline V gene encodes CDR1 KGHSH and CDR2 LQKENI. The length of the CDR3 is 13 residues. Here the CDR3 reads CASSPGGTDTQYF. CDR3 bases: TGTGCCAGCTCCCCCGGGGGCACAGATACGCAGTATTTT.

The chain recombines TRBV5-1 with TRBJ1-3; D is perhaps TRBD1 (6 bases). The V and J ends lost 5 bases and 8 bases respectively, with 11 bases between them. The length of the CDR3 is 12 residues. The V gene's germline CDR1 is SGHRS and CDR2 YFSETQ. CDR3 residues: CASRREGDTIYF. The CDR3 region has the DNA TGCGCCAGCAGAAGGGAGGGGGACACCATATATTTT. Drawing the rest from reference TRBV5-1 and TRBJ1-3, the complete variable domain is KAGVTQTPRYLIKTRGQQVTLSCSPISGHRSVSWYQQTPGQGLQFLFEYFSETQRNKGNFPGRFSGRQFSNSRSEMNVSTLELGDSALYLCASRREGDTIYFGEGSWLTVV.

The rearrangement links TRBV10-3 to TRBJ1-6; 7 nucleotides agree with TRBD1. CDR1 and CDR2 from the germline V gene are ENHRY and SYGVKD. The CDR3 runs to 14 residues. With V trimmed by 6 bases and J by 10 bases, 9 bases remained unmatched. The CDR3 nucleotides are TGTGCCATCAGGGGGGGCGCAGGGGGATCACCCCTCCACTTT. Protein: CAIRGGAGGSPLHF.

The rearrangement links TRBV5-1 to TRBJ1-3, with D hard to call. Trimming removed 1 base from V and 0 bases from J, with 8 bases in between. CDR3 length equals 15 residues. Germline CDR1 reads SGHRS; CDR2 reads YFSETQ. This CDR3 is CASSLSGSSGNTIYF. CDR3 sequence (DNA): TGCGCCAGCAGCTTGTCGGGAAGCTCTGGAAACACCATATATTTT.

This chain joins TRBV25-1 and TRBJ1-2; D perhaps matches TRBD1 (6 bases). Between the trimmed V and J ends, which lost 4 bases and 7 bases, there was a span of 16 bases. Germline-derived CDR1 and CDR2 are MGHDK and SYGVNS. The CDR3 contains 14 residues. The chain's CDR3 is CASSVTGSFGGYTF. The CDR3 coding sequence is TGTGCCAGCAGTGTCACAGGGAGTTTTGGTGGCTACACCTTC.

This clone was recorded once. This chain joins TRBV11-2 and TRBJ2-7, with TRBD2 matching over 9 bases. CDR1 SGHAT and CDR2 FQNNGV come from the germline V gene. V was clipped by 2 bases and J by 1 base; unmatched bases: 3. The CDR3 has 15 amino acids. This CDR3 reads CASSLQTSGSYEQYF. The CDR3 DNA is TGTGCCAGCAGCTTACAGACTAGCGGATCCTACGAGCAGTACTTC.